The present entry profiles one T cell receptor beta chain with its context. The sample is drawn from a study of T cell clonotyping in hematopoietic cell transplantation. Study at large: Pretransplant recipient samples were taken after cytoreduction.

There are 14 residues in the CDR3. Germline CDR1 and CDR2: MGHDK and SYGVNS. V shed 1 base and J 8 bases; nucleotides not matched to a gene: 6. Noted time point: recipient sample about 28 days before transplant, after cytoreduction. Assay used: immunoSEQ multiplex PCR; TCRdb lists only in-frame clones, some missing. The sample consists of roughly 29,000 clones, more than 60% of them appearing once. The V and J genes are TRBV25-1 and TRBJ1-2; TRBD1 matches 8 bases. The source is a woman in her thirties with chronic myeloid leukemia. Some clones in this sample may be carry-over from other donors' samples. The sample in question was peripheral blood mononuclear cells, obtained before stem cell transplant. The CDR3 DNA follows: TGTGCCAGCAGTGAATGGGACAGGTCGGCAGGCTACACCTTC. Translated, it gives CASSEWDRSAGYTF.